The 2 T cell receptor beta chains presented below share a single source sample, sequenced in a study of blood T cell repertoires in COVID-19. Produced via immunoSEQ multiplex PCR; TCRdb's table is partial and in-frame only. The data hold 150,000 to 200,000 clones, with roughly nine tenths observed a single time. Sequencing was performed on peripheral blood. Source of these receptors: a woman aged 60-70 years with COVID-19, enrolled during active disease.

The chain links TRBV7-2 to TRBJ1-2; D possibly corresponds to TRBD1 (6 bases). Trimming removed 7 bases at V and 4 bases at J, with 19 bases between. CDR1 is SGHTA, CDR2 FQGNSA, per germline. The length of the CDR3 is 15 residues. The CDR3 DNA reads TGTGCCAGCACCCTAGGGGGGGGCGCAGGCTATGGCTACACCTTC. It codes for CASTLGGGAGYGYTF. Drawing the rest from reference TRBV7-2 and TRBJ1-2, the complete variable domain is GAGVSQSPSNKVTEKGKDVELRCDPISGHTALYWYRQSLGQGLEFLIYFQGNSAPDKSGLPSDRFSAERTGGSVSTLTIQRTQQEDSAVYLCASTLGGGAGYGYTFGSGTRLTVV.

This chain joins TRBV10-3 and TRBJ2-7; 9 bases align to TRBD1. J lost 4 bases, V lost 11 bases, and 15 bases had no gene match. Germline V gene data show CDR1 as ENHRY and CDR2 as SYGVKD. The CDR3 totals 15 residues. CDR3 nucleotide sequence: TGTGCCTCCCGAGGTCAACGGGACAGGGCTTACGAGCAGTACTTC. This encodes CASRGQRDRAYEQYF.